This entry features one TCR beta chain sequence. These data belong to a study of blood T cell repertoires in COVID-19. About the study: Some COVID-19 samples were acute and others convalescent; all came from the United States, Italy and Spain. From T cells, B-cell-depleted T cells, or PBMCs came the material, which was cDNA or gDNA.

V shed 3 bases, J shed 4 bases, and the junction held 11 bases outside the gene matches. CDR1 and CDR2 (germline): LNHDA, SQIVND (reference sequence). CDR3 length: 16 amino acids. Per the original data handling: Reference gene primer amplification yielded estimated nucleated cell counts. The repertoire was sequenced with immunoSEQ multiplex PCR; TCRdb's copy has only in-frame clones and lacks some. Clone size and the V and J calls come from that table; the DNA yielded D and trimming. The repertoire holds 270,000 or so clones, about four fifths seen once, with about 3.2% in the top ten. The specimen was peripheral blood. This TCR derives from a woman aged 60-75 years with active or convalescent COVID-19. The J gene is TRBJ1-2, the V gene TRBV19; TRBD1 aligns across 7 bases. CDR3 sequence reads: CASSMRRGGEIYGYTF. The CDR3 nucleotides are TGTGCCAGTAGTATGCGGAGAGGGGGCGAGATCTATGGCTACACCTTC.